Listed here is a single TCR beta chain. The data were obtained in a study of cytomegalovirus exposure and HLA in healthy donors. The CDR3 contains 16 residues. V was shortened by 0 bases and J by 4 bases, with 16 bases between the two germline ends. Germline CDR1 SGHRS, CDR2 YFSETQ. In the PCR, 60 Vbeta and 13 Jbeta primers were used. Sequencing used immunoSEQ multiplex PCR; TCRdb keeps in-frame clones, though not all of them. The top ten clones hold 0.55% to 0.75% of a sample with roughly 200,000 clones, around 76% of them seen once. The sequenced sample was PBMCs. The TCR originated in a man younger than 35 in good health and CMV-seronegative. The V gene is TRBV5-1, the J gene TRBJ1-1; D remains ambiguous. For the CDR3, the DNA is TGCGCCAGCAGCTTGGGGCAGGCCCGGGGAGGCACTGAAGCTTTCTTT. Translated: CASSLGQARGGTEAFF.